The 24 T cell receptor beta chains below come from one sample, sequenced in a study of T cells in localized non-small cell lung cancer. The repertoire was sequenced with immunoSEQ multiplex PCR; TCRdb's copy has only in-frame clones and lacks some. The sample has 24,000 or so clones, 70% to 90% seen once. The specimen was peripheral blood, collected before any cancer treatment. The receptors derive from a female donor of 60 years or more with stage I lung adenocarcinoma.

This clone came up once. The chain employs TRBV10-2 and TRBJ2-1; possible D gene TRBD2, 6 bases. The ends were cut back, 4 bases at V and 6 bases at J, with 16 bases in the middle. Germline assignment: CDR1 WSHSY and CDR2 SAAADI. This CDR3 region has 15 residues. The DNA of the CDR3 is TGCGCCAGCAGTGTAGGAACTAGCAGTGGCAATGAGCAGTTCTTC. Its protein product is CASSVGTSSGNEQFF.

The chain joins TRBV2 to TRBJ1-1; no clear D. This CDR3 contains 13 residues. With 5 bases removed from V and 1 base from J, the gap between germline ends came to 8 bases. Germline V gene data show CDR1 as SNHLY and CDR2 as FYNNEI. The CDR3 sequence is CASSIQTNTEAFF. In DNA, the CDR3 is TGTGCCAGCAGTATACAGACGAACACTGAAGCTTTCTTT.

This chain joins TRBV6-5 and TRBJ2-7, with D possibly TRBD2 on 6 matching bases. The V end lost 7 bases, the J end lost 0 bases, and 13 bases lay between the germline ends. Per germline, CDR1 MNHEY and CDR2 SVGAGI. The CDR3 loop spans 14 amino acids. The CDR3 here is CASTPDGGSYEQYF. The CDR3 DNA follows: TGTGCCAGCACACCTGACGGGGGCTCCTACGAGCAGTACTTC.

The chain has TRBV13 and TRBJ2-6; possibly TRBD1 for D (5 bases). The CDR3 has 15 residues. V lost 5 bases, J lost 4 bases, and 12 bases lay in between. Germline CDR1 and CDR2: PRHDT and FYEKMQ (reference sequence). CDR3 nucleotide sequence: TGTGCCAGCAGCCGAAGGGGTTCCGGGGCCAACGTCCTGACTTTC. It is translated as CASSRRGSGANVLTF.

The chain uses TRBV30 and TRBJ1-2; D possibly corresponds to TRBD1 (5 bases). The V end lost 8 bases, the J end lost 6 bases, and 16 bases lay between the germline ends. The CDR3 is made up of 12 amino acids. From germline, CDR1 is GTSNPN and CDR2 SVGIG (reference sequence). CDR3: CASFDRGNGYTF. CDR3 DNA sequence: TGTGCCAGCTTTGACAGAGGGAATGGCTACACCTTC.

This rearrangement joins TRBV7-9 to TRBJ1-1; D possibly corresponds to TRBD1 (6 bases). With 6 bases removed from V and 10 bases from J, the gap between germline ends came to 21 bases. CDR3 length: 14 residues. Germline CDR1 is SEHNR and CDR2 is FQNEAQ (reference sequence). CDR3 coding DNA: TGTGCCAGCAGTCGCACGACAGGACCTTATACAGCTTTCTTT. It codes for CASSRTTGPYTAFF.

The chain employs TRBV7-9 and TRBJ2-1; D is possibly TRBD1 (5 bases). Per germline, CDR1 SEHNR and CDR2 FQNEAQ (reference sequence). Trimming shortened V by 1 base and J by 9 bases, and 16 bases separated the two germline ends. The length of the CDR3 is 15 residues. The CDR3 protein is CASSLVAASQGEQFF. The DNA for the CDR3 is TGTGCCAGCAGCTTAGTCGCAGCGTCCCAGGGTGAGCAGTTCTTC.

The V gene is TRBV5-6, the J gene TRBJ2-1, with 8 bases identical to TRBD2. CDR3 length equals 17 residues. Per germline, CDR1 SGHDT and CDR2 YYEEEE. The V gene end was trimmed by 1 base and the J gene end by 3 bases; junction bases not matched to a gene: 9. CDR3 sequence (DNA): TGTGCCAGCAGCTTGATGACTAGCGCCTTAAGCTACAATGAGCAGTTCTTC. This codes for CASSLMTSALSYNEQFF.

The chain uses TRBV9 and TRBJ1-2, with TRBD1 as a possible D gene (6 bases). The CDR3 is 13 residues long. The germline V gene has CDR1 SGDLS and CDR2 YYNGEE. V lost 3 bases, J lost 7 bases, and 13 bases lay in between. The DNA of the CDR3 is TGTGCCAGCAGCGCTACAGGGTCGCGTGGCTACACCTTC. Translated, it gives CASSATGSRGYTF.

The chain joins TRBV6-6 to TRBJ1-2; D ambiguous. Germline-derived CDR1 and CDR2 are MNHNY and SVGAGI (reference sequence). The CDR3 has 14 residues. V lost 2 bases and J lost 6, with 13 bases in between. Written as DNA, the CDR3 is TGTGCCAGCAGTTACGGCCGTGGCTTTCATGGCTACACCTTC. It codes for CASSYGRGFHGYTF.

The rearrangement uses TRBV5-6 and TRBJ1-2; tentatively, D is TRBD1 (5 bases). This CDR3 spans 13 amino acids. The germline CDR1 and CDR2 sequences are SGHDT and YYEEEE. V lost 5 bases to trimming and J lost 5 bases, with 13 bases between them. CDR3 sequence: CASRRDGRYGYTF. In DNA, the CDR3 is TGTGCCAGCAGAAGGGACGGGAGGTATGGCTACACCTTC. The full variable domain, its missing parts supplied by reference TRBV5-6 and TRBJ1-2, is DAGVTQSPTHLIKTRGQQVTLRCSPKSGHDTVSWYQQALGQGPQFIFQYYEEEERQRGNFPDRFSGHQFPNYSSELNVNALLLGDSALYLCASRRDGRYGYTFGSGTRLTVV.

V usage is TRBV11-3 and J usage is TRBJ2-2; D unclear. CDR1 and CDR2 (germline): SGHNT, YENEEA. This CDR3 is built from 12 residues. V lost 4 bases and J 5 bases, leaving 5 bases between the germline ends. CDR3 DNA: TGTGCCAGCAGCTACGGGACCGGGGAGCTGTTTTTT. Translating it yields CASSYGTGELFF.

This clone came up once. This chain links TRBV7-3 with TRBJ1-1; D unresolved. Trimming removed 0 bases at V and 4 bases at J, with 9 bases between. Germline values: CDR1 SGHTA, CDR2 FQGTGA. This CDR3 has 14 residues. The CDR3 DNA sequence: TGTGCCAGCAGCTTAACAGGGAGCGGCACTGAAGCTTTCTTT. This codes for CASSLTGSGTEAFF.

The chain carries TRBV19 and TRBJ2-2, with D hard to call. V shed 6 bases and J shed 2 bases, with 10 bases lying between them. This CDR3 spans 14 amino acids. Germline V lookup: CDR1 LNHDA, CDR2 SQIVND (reference sequence). DNA for the CDR3: TGTGCCAGTAGAAAGGACCGAAACACCGGGGAGCTGTTTTTT. It translates to CASRKDRNTGELFF.

This clone showed up just once. The chain combines TRBV29-1 with TRBJ2-1; no definite D call. Germline CDR1 SQVTM, CDR2 ANQGSEA. With 6 bases removed from V and 3 bases from J, the gap between germline ends came to 9 bases. This CDR3 is 12 amino acids long. The CDR3 DNA reads as TGCAGCGTCCCACCGAACTACAATGAGCAGTTCTTC. Translated, it gives CSVPPNYNEQFF.

The chain is built from TRBV27 and TRBJ1-6; possible D gene TRBD1, 6 bases. This CDR3 region has 13 residues. Trimming stripped 10 bases from V and 8 bases from J, with 15 bases between. Germline V gene sequence: CDR1 MNHEY, CDR2 SMNVEV (reference sequence). The CDR3 DNA follows: TGTGCCACCCGGGGACATGCGGATTCACCCCTCCACTTT. Its translation: CATRGHADSPLHF.

The CDR3 DNA follows: TGCGCCAGCAGGTCAGACGGGCGCCTCACAGATACGCAGTATTTT. Translation gives CASRSDGRLTDTQYF. The rearrangement links TRBV5-1 to TRBJ2-3; D unclear. Germline V gene data show CDR1 as SGHRS and CDR2 as YFSETQ. This CDR3 is built from 15 residues. The germline V and J ends were trimmed by 5 bases and 2 bases, with 15 bases remaining between them. The whole variable domain, remainder taken from reference TRBV5-1 and TRBJ2-3, is KAGVTQTPRYLIKTRGQQVTLSCSPISGHRSVSWYQQTPGQGLQFLFEYFSETQRNKGNFPGRFSGRQFSNSRSEMNVSTLELGDSALYLCASRSDGRLTDTQYFGPGTRLTVL.

For the CDR3, the DNA is TGTGCCAGCAGTTTAGGCACGGTCGACACAGATACGCAGTATTTT. Translated, it gives CASSLGTVDTDTQYF. The chain carries TRBV27 and TRBJ2-3; D is unresolved. The CDR3 contains 15 residues. Trimming stripped 2 bases from V and 2 bases from J, with 11 bases between. Germline V CDR1 and CDR2: MNHEY, SMNVEV (reference sequence).

This clone is a singleton in its sample. The chain couples TRBV11-3 to TRBJ2-1; D is uncertain. The germline gives CDR1 SGHNT, CDR2 YENEEA. The CDR3 sequence is 12 residues long. Trimming pared 2 bases from V and 4 bases from J, leaving 3 bases between. CDR3 sequence reads: CASSLQYNEQFF. The CDR3 coding sequence is TGTGCCAGCAGCTTACAATACAATGAGCAGTTCTTC.

A single count supports this clone. Written as DNA, the CDR3 is TGCAGCGTTTCGACAGGGGGTAATGAAAAACTGTTTTTT. Residues: CSVSTGGNEKLFF. This rearrangement joins TRBV29-1 to TRBJ1-4; 9 bases agree with TRBD1. V shed 5 bases, J shed 4 bases, and the junction held 2 bases outside the gene matches. The V gene's germline CDR1 is SQVTM and CDR2 ANQGSEA. CDR3 length equals 13 residues.

This sequence joins TRBV7-9 and TRBJ1-2; D remains unclear. The germline V gene encodes CDR1 SEHNR and CDR2 FQNEAQ (reference sequence). Trimming shortened V by 1 base and J by 4 bases, and 7 bases separated the two germline ends. This CDR3 is built from 13 residues. The CDR3 bases are TGTGCCAGCAGCTTAGTCGGAGGCTATGGCTACACCTTC. Translated, it gives CASSLVGGYGYTF.

The V and J genes are TRBV11-2 and TRBJ1-3; possibly TRBD1 for D (5 bases). The CDR3 is 15 residues long. The V end was cut by 2 bases, the J end by 2 bases, with 10 bases between. Germline lookup yields CDR1 SGHAT and CDR2 FQNNGV. CDR3: CASSLLQTAGNTIYF. The DNA for the CDR3 is TGTGCCAGCAGCTTACTTCAGACAGCTGGAAACACCATATATTTT.

The chain combines TRBV7-2 with TRBJ1-2; D gene uncertain. Looked up from germline, CDR1 is SGHTA and CDR2 is FQGNSA. This CDR3 spans 14 amino acids. Between the trimmed V and J ends, which lost 4 bases and 13 bases, there was a span of 22 bases. For the CDR3, the DNA is TGTGCCAGCAGCTCCAGTGGCCCCTCGTCTTTGCGCACCTTC. Amino acid sequence: CASSSSGPSSLRTF.

The CDR3 loop is CASRAASGANVLTF. In DNA, the CDR3 is TGTGCCAGTAGGGCCGCCTCTGGGGCCAACGTCCTGACTTTC. This chain links TRBV19 with TRBJ2-6; D is unresolved. V was clipped by 6 bases and J by 0 bases, with 6 bases between them. The CDR3 loop spans 14 amino acids. Germline V CDR1 and CDR2: LNHDA, SQIVND (reference sequence). Drawing the rest from reference TRBV19 and TRBJ2-6, the complete variable domain is DGGITQSPKYLFRKEGQNVTLSCEQNLNHDAMYWYRQDPGQGLRLIYYSQIVNDFQKGDIAEGYSVSREKKESFPLTVTSAQKNPTAFYLCASRAASGANVLTFGAGSRLTVL.